This entry concerns a single T cell receptor beta chain. It has no known antigen specificity. No quality values exist for individual bases; no much larger clone is one base distant. In the ViraFEST assay, PBMC were stimulated with viral peptide pools, and antigen-specific CD4+ T cell clonotypes were then identified by expansion using TCR sequencing. After 10 days of culture, CD4+ T cells were isolated with the EasySep CD4+ T cell isolation kit. Negative nucleocapsid antibody results before and after vaccination confirmed that the healthy vaccine recipients had no prior SARS-CoV-2 infection. Each well held fewer than 2.5 million PBMC cultured in IMDM containing about 5.4% human AB serum, roughly 9.9 IU/ml IL-2 and gentamicin, along with 10 ug/ml peptides. Half of the culture medium was replaced with fresh IL-2-containing medium on days 3 and 7. Unless noted otherwise, every peptide stimulation condition was grown in triplicate wells. PBMC were separated from whole blood using Ficoll-Paque Plus gradient centrifugation and were then either cryopreserved at -140C or used fresh. The overlapping peptide pools covered the spike proteins of SARS-CoV-2 as well as those of the common cold coronaviruses HCoV-NL63, HCoV-OC43 and HCoV-229E. Genomic DNA was extracted from cultured CD4+ T cells with the QIAamp micro DNA kit.

The data were taken from a study of vaccination effects on CD4 cells after COVID-19 (dated by TCRdb to between 2020 and 2023). Notes on the research overall: Each participant got two doses of an mRNA SARS-CoV-2 vaccine, either BNT162b2 or mRNA-1273. SARS-CoV-2 spike-specific CD4+ TCR repertoires from before and after mRNA vaccination were compared in COVID-19 convalescent patients and in infection-naive vaccine recipients. Altogether, approximately 10 COVID-19 convalescent patients and a few SARS-CoV-2-naive healthy vaccine recipients made up the full study. In the study, cultures from other donors were sequenced using the Oncomine TCR Beta short-read assay on an Illumina iSeq 100. The investigation overall reported the following: Among healthy vaccine recipients, nearly all vaccine-induced clones were SARS-CoV-2 mono-reactive, and only 1 of 255 was cross-reactive with common cold coronaviruses. The study was limited by a small number of convalescent patients, and early post-infection timepoints were lacking. Both infection-induced and vaccine-induced clones contracted markedly at late post-vaccination timepoints, which is consistent with waning T cell responses.

V is shortened by 5 bases, J by 7 bases, and the region joining them spans 18 bases. CDR1 is given as LNHDA and CDR2 as SQIVND, both from the germline V gene (reference sequence). Reading from cysteine to phenylalanine, the CDR3 counts 15 amino acids. The retained sequence is limited to the CDR3, 45 bases, with the frame set at the first base. Library prep was done by the immunoSEQ multiplex PCR assay. DNA from the CD4+ T cells that had been cultured and isolated underwent TCR beta CDR3 sequencing. Regarding the original processing steps: Non-productive TCR sequences were removed and reads were trimmed to the CDR3 region, keeping CDR3s of at least 7 amino acids. Antigen-specific clonotypes were identified with the MANAFEST web app by comparing expansion in peptide wells against reference cultures. Positive clones required FDR<0.05 expansion versus reference and all other wells, odds ratio above 5, and frequency above 0.1% in two replicate wells. A clonotype was called cross-reactive if it was significantly expanded both in SARS-CoV-2 spike wells and in at least one common cold coronavirus spike condition. Levenshtein distance calculated with the stringdist R package was used to assess CDR3 similarity, and unrooted trees were constructed with ape in R 3.6.1. Sourced from immuneACCESS, this table was stored by TCRdb with only in-frame sequences that have V and J called. A share of the clones is absent; for the studies checked, an unresolved V gene accounts for under half, and the remainder has no known explanation. That table is the source of V, J and clone size, and D and trimming were worked out from the DNA. The sample table holds tens of thousands of clones, of which about four fifths were seen once. Together, the top ten hold about 2.4% of the sample.

The material was CD4+ T cells from PBMCs cultured with HCoV-229E spike peptides, obtained before COVID-19 vaccination. According to the study, the label for this sample's cell subset or site signals: HCoV-229E spike overlapping peptide pool stimulation. The V and J segments used are TRBV19 and TRBJ1-5, with TRBD1 as a weak D call on 5 bases. The TCR comes from a human donor who received a COVID-19 vaccine. The nucleotide sequence reads as follows: TGTGCCAGTAGTGGGGGTGTGGTGGGGAAGCAGCCCCAGCATTTT. It encodes CASSGGVVGKQPQHF.